The clone carrying this T cell receptor (beta chain) was counted ten times or more. This specimen belongs to a study of T cells in Graves' hyperthyroidism and ophthalmopathy. TCR beta CDR3 regions were amplified from RNA transcripts. Using the HTBI primer set, a first-round RT-PCR was run on the TCR CDR3. TCRdb called the multiplex PCR reads again in MiXCR, with one record for every CDR3 protein. The repertoire holds roughly 750,000 distinct CDR3 sequences, with 15% to 20% as singletons. This CDR3 comprises 14 residues. Trimming shortened V by 10 bases and J by 8 bases, and 21 bases separated the two germline ends. Germline V lookup: CDR1 MDHEN, CDR2 SYDVKM.

Source material: blood. The origin of this receptor is a man aged 18 to 30 with Graves' hyperthyroidism. The chain employs TRBV28 and TRBJ2-1, with no clear D. CDR3 nucleotide sequence: TGTGCCACCTTTGAACGAGATTTCACGGATGAGCAGTTCTTC. Its translation: CATFERDFTDEQFF.